Listed below are T cell receptor beta chains from one sample, sequenced in a study of blood T cell repertoires in COVID-19. Assay used: immunoSEQ multiplex PCR; TCRdb lists only in-frame clones, some missing. This sample yields 150,000 to 250,000 clones, of which roughly 80% are seen a single time; about 10% belongs to the top ten. The material sequenced was PBMCs or T cells enriched from blood (not recorded which). All receptors derive from a man between 35 and 55 years old who had recovered from COVID-19. Both conserved end residues are part of each CDR3. A D gene is named only where the DNA matches it firmly. Only some rows state a clone size, as once, few, many or a class for expanded clones.

D gene: TRBD1; clone size: -; V gene: TRBV28; J gene: TRBJ1-5; CDR3 protein: CASRLTGGLQPQHF; CDR3 DNA: TGTGCCAGCAGGCTTACAGGGGGTTTACAGCCCCAGCATTTT
D gene: -; clone size: -; V gene: TRBV27; J gene: TRBJ1-1; CDR3 protein: CASTTSGGWRSNTEAFF; CDR3 DNA: TGTGCCAGCACCACATCGGGGGGCTGGCGGTCGAACACTGAAGCTTTCTTT
D gene: TRBD1; clone size: -; V gene: TRBV7-6; J gene: TRBJ1-1; CDR3 protein: CASSRQGQGEMNTEAFF; CDR3 DNA: TGTGCCAGCAGCCGCCAGGGACAGGGGGAAATGAACACTGAAGCTTTCTTT
D gene: -; clone size: -; V gene: TRBV7-3; J gene: TRBJ2-1; CDR3 protein: CASSSPFYNEQFF; CDR3 DNA: TGTGCCAGCAGCTCCCCTTTCTACAATGAGCAGTTCTTC
D gene: -; clone size: -; V gene: TRBV9; J gene: TRBJ1-4; CDR3 protein: CASSVQGSNEKLFF; CDR3 DNA: TGTGCCAGCAGCGTACAGGGGTCTAATGAAAAACTGTTTTTT
D gene: TRBD1; clone size: -; V gene: TRBV5-1; J gene: TRBJ2-1; CDR3 protein: CASSSGQGANEQFF; CDR3 DNA: TGCGCCAGCAGCAGTGGACAGGGGGCAAATGAGCAGTTCTTC
D gene: -; clone size: -; V gene: TRBV6-5; J gene: TRBJ2-2; CDR3 protein: CASTLTDTGELFF; CDR3 DNA: TGTGCCAGCACCCTGACTGACACCGGGGAGCTGTTTTTT
D gene: -; clone size: once; V gene: TRBV6-5; J gene: TRBJ1-4; CDR3 protein: CASRGTAEKLFF; CDR3 DNA: TGTGCCAGCAGAGGGACTGCTGAAAAACTGTTTTTT
D gene: -; clone size: -; V gene: TRBV20-1; J gene: TRBJ2-5; CDR3 protein: CSAAQETQYF; CDR3 DNA: TGCAGTGCGGCCCAAGAGACCCAGTACTTC
D gene: -; clone size: -; V gene: TRBV19; J gene: TRBJ1-2; CDR3 protein: CASSRNYGYTF; CDR3 DNA: TGTGCCAGTAGTCGGAACTATGGCTACACCTTC